This TCR beta chain comes out of a study of T-cell memory formation after mild COVID-19. TCR alpha and TCR beta cDNA libraries carrying sample barcodes and UMIs were produced by 5'RACE using constant-segment primers. TCRdb passed the 5' RACE reads through MiXCR, listing each CDR3 protein once. The sample lists roughly 450,000 distinct CDR3 sequences; more than 15% were seen once. Trimming pared 0 bases from V and 4 bases from J, leaving 6 bases between. CDR1 is SGHRS and CDR2 is YFSETQ in the germline V gene. This CDR3 has 13 residues. This clonotype was detected a few times. The clonotype comes from a man aged 18 to 30 who had mild COVID-19 (a few samples of this study predate the infection). Cell type and time point are not known. Sequencing input: PBMCs or a T cell subset sorted from them (not recorded which). The chain combines TRBV5-1 with TRBJ2-3; D remains unclear. The CDR3 here is CASSLAAPDTQYF. In nucleotides, the CDR3 is TGCGCCAGCAGCTTGGCCGCACCAGATACGCAGTATTTT.